The subject of this entry is one TCR beta chain. The data belong to a study of blood T cell repertoires in COVID-19. Study background: The United States, Italy and Spain provided the acute and convalescent COVID-19 samples. From T cells, B-cell-depleted T cells, or PBMCs came the material, which was cDNA or gDNA.

How the authors handled the data: Amplification of reference gene primers was used by the study to estimate nucleated cell counts. Sequenced by immunoSEQ multiplex PCR; TCRdb stores in-frame clones only, minus some. V and J calls plus clone size are reproduced from that table; the DNA served to infer D and trimming. The data show more than 100,000 clones, approximately 87% seen once. Germline CDR1 is WNHNN and CDR2 is SYGVQD (reference sequence). Trimming removed 4 bases from V and 6 bases from J, with 11 bases in between. The CDR3 totals 13 residues. The TCR sequence derives from a woman in her sixties with acute or convalescent COVID-19. Sequenced: peripheral blood. This chain links TRBV10-1 with TRBJ2-3, with D tentatively TRBD1 (6 bases). This CDR3 reads CASSARTVDTQYF. The CDR3 region has the DNA TGCGCCAGCAGTGCCCGGACAGTCGATACGCAGTATTTT.